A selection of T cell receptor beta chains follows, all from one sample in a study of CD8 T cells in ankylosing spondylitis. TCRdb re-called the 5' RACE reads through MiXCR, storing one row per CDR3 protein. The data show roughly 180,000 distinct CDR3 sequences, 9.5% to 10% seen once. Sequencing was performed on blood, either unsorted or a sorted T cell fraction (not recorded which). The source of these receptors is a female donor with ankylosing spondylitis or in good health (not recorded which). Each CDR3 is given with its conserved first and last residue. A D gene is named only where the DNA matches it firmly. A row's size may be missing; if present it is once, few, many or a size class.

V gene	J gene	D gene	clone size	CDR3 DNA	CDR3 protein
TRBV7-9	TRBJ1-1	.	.	TGTGCCAGCAGCTTAGAGTCCTCTGAAGCTTTCTTT	CASSLESSEAFF
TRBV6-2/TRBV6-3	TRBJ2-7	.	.	TGTGCCAGCAGATCCGATCCTTACGAGCAGTACTTC	CASRSDPYEQYF
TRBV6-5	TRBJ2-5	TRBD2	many	TGTGCCAGCAGTTACTCAGATCAGGGCCCACAGCGGGGGGAGACCCAGTACTTC	CASSYSDQGPQRGETQYF
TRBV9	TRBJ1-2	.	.	TGTGCCAGCCGTCATGACCCCAGAGGCTACACCTTC	CASRHDPRGYTF
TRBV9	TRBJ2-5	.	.	TGTGCCAGCAGCGTAGATGAAGAGACCCAGTACTTC	CASSVDEETQYF
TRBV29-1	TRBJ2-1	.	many	TGCAGCGCCCAGCCGGACATTCACAATGAGCAGTTCTTC	CSAQPDIHNEQFF
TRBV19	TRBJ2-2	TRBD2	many	TGTGCCAGTAATAATTTACTAGCGGGAGATATCGGGGAGCTGTTTTTT	CASNNLLAGDIGELFF
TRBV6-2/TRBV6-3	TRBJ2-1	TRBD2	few	TGTGCCAGCAGTTACTCCTCCCTTTTAGCGGGAGGCCAGTTCCCAAACAATGAGCAGTTCTTC	CASSYSSLLAGGQFPNNEQFF
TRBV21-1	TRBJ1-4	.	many	TGTGCCAGCAGCTCACGCCCCGCGAGTCGGCAGGGGAATGAAAAACTGTTTTTT	CASSSRPASRQGNEKLFF
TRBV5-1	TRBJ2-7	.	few	TGCGCCAGCAGCCCGGGAGAGGGGATGGGCTACGAGCAGTACTTC	CASSPGEGMGYEQYF
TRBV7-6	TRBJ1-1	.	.	TGTGCCAGCAGCCCGAACAAGAACACTGAAGCTTTCTTT	CASSPNKNTEAFF
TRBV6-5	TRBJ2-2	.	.	TGTGCCAGCAGTTACCTAAGTGGGGCGAACACCGGGGAGCTGTTTTTT	CASSYLSGANTGELFF
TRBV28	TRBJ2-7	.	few	TGTGCCAGCACCTCCGGGGGGCACGAGCAGTACTTC	CASTSGGHEQYF
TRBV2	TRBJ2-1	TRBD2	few	TGTGCCAGCAGTGAACTAGCGGGAGACAATAATGAGCAGTTCTTC	CASSELAGDNNEQFF
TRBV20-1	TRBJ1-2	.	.	TGCAGTGCTAGAGTCACAGACAGGCTAGGCGTCTATGGCTACACCTTC	CSARVTDRLGVYGYTF
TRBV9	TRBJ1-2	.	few	TGTGCCAGCAGCGTCGGGGTAGCCTATGGCTACACCTTC	CASSVGVAYGYTF
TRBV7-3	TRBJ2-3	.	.	TGTGCCAGCAGCCAGGGGCAGGGAAGTACAGATACGCAGTATTTT	CASSQGQGSTDTQYF
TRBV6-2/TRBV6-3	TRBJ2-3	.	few	TGTGCCAGCGGGTTCGGGAGATCCGCAGATACGCAGTATTTT	CASGFGRSADTQYF
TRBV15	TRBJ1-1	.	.	TGTGCCACCGATCCGGCAGGCCGGGAGACTGAAGCTTTCTTT	CATDPAGRETEAFF
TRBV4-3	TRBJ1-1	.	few	TGCGCCAGCAGCCAAGATACCACAACGAACACTGAAGCTTTCTTT	CASSQDTTTNTEAFF
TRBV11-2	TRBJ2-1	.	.	TGTTCCAGCAGCTTAGATGGGAGTGCGAATGAGCAGTTCTTC	CSSSLDGSANEQFF
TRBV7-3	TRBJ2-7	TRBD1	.	TGTGCCAGCAGCACGACAGGGGGCAACGAGCAGTACTTC	CASSTTGGNEQYF
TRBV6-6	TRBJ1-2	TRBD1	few	TGTGCCTCCCAGGGGGAAGATGGGGGCTACACCTTC	CASQGEDGGYTF
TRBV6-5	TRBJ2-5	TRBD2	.	TGTGCCAGCAGTTACCTAGCGGAGGCGGAGACCCAGTACTTC	CASSYLAEAETQYF
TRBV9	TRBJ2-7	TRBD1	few	TGTGCCAGCAGCGTAGGGGACAGGGCAGTGGGGGAGCAGTACTTC	CASSVGDRAVGEQYF
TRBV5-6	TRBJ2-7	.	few	TGTGCCAGCAGCCCGACCCCGACAGGCTCCTACGAGCAGTACTTC	CASSPTPTGSYEQYF
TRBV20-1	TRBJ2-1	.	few	TGCAGTGCTAGACCCCGAAGGCTCTACAATGAGCAGTTCTTC	CSARPRRLYNEQFF
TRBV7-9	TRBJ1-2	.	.	TGTGCCAGCACTGGCGCAGGCGATTACCTGGCTAACTATGGCTACACCTTC	CASTGAGDYLANYGYTF
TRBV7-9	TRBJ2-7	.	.	TGTGCCAGCAGCTCCACGGACAAGTACGAGCAGTACTTC	CASSSTDKYEQYF